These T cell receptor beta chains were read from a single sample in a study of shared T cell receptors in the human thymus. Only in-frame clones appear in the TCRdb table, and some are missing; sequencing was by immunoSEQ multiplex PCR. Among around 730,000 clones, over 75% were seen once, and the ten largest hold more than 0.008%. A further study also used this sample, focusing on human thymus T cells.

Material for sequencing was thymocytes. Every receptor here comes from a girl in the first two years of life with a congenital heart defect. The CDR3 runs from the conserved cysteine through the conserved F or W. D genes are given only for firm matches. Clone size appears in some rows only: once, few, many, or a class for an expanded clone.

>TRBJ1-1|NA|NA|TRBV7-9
CASSPGVRTEAFF
TGTGCCAGCAGCCCCGGTGTGAGGACTGAAGCTTTCTTT
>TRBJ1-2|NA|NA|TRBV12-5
CASGRRGVTDGYTF
TGTGCTAGTGGTCGCAGGGGCGTTACGGATGGCTACACCTTC
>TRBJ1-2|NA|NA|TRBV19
CASSIGGKWGYGYTF
TGTGCCAGTAGTATAGGAGGGAAGTGGGGCTATGGCTACACCTTC
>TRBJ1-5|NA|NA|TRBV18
CASSPSGVGQPQHF
TGTGCCAGCTCACCATCGGGGGTCGGACAGCCCCAGCATTTT
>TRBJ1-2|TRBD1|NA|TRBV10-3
CAISGTRQGRNYGYTF
TGTGCCATCAGTGGTACCCGACAGGGTAGGAACTATGGCTACACCTTC
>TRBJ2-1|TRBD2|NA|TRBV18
CASSPQFAGDLRVNEQFF
TGTGCCAGCTCACCACAGTTTGCGGGGGACTTGAGAGTCAATGAGCAGTTCTTC
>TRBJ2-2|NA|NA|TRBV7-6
CASSLAPRAPTGELFF
TGTGCCAGCAGCTTAGCGCCCAGGGCTCCAACCGGGGAGCTGTTTTTT
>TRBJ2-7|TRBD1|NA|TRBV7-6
CASSLAGDRAF
TGTGCCAGCAGCTTAGCAGGGGACAGAGCGTTT
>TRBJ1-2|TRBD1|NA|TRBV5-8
CASSTEGTAYGYTF
TGTGCCAGCAGCACGGAGGGGACAGCCTATGGCTACACCTTC
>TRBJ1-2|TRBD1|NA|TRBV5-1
CASSLVLQGAASGYTF
TGCGCCAGCAGCTTGGTTTTACAGGGGGCGGCTAGTGGCTACACCTTC
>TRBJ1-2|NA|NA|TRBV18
CASSPSARSPGSTSYGYTF
TGTGCCAGCTCACCTTCGGCACGTTCACCAGGGTCCACCTCCTATGGCTACACCTTC
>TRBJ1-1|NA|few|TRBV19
CASSRGTEAFF
TGTGCCAGTAGTCGGGGTACTGAAGCTTTCTTT
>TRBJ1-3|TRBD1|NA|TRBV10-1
CASSEDRESSGNTIYF
TGCGCCAGCAGTGAAGACAGGGAGAGCTCTGGAAACACCATATATTTT
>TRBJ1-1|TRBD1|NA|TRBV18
CASSPGAGGLNTEAFF
TGTGCCAGCTCACCAGGGGCAGGGGGCCTAAACACTGAAGCTTTCTTT
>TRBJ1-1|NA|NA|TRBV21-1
CASSKGQGDILNTEAFF
TGTGCCAGCAGCAAGGGACAGGGAGATATCTTGAACACTGAAGCTTTCTTT
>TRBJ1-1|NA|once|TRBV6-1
CASSEQLPGTEAFF
TGTGCCAGCAGTGAACAGCTCCCGGGCACTGAAGCTTTCTTT
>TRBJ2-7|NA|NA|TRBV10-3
CAIRRALAGDQYF
TGTGCCATCCGAAGGGCCCTAGCAGGGGATCAGTACTTC
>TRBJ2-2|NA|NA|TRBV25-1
CASSEYRRGGPNTGELFF
TGTGCCAGCAGTGAATATAGGCGTGGAGGTCCGAACACCGGGGAGCTGTTTTTT
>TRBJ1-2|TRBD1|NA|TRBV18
CASSMDRDYGYTF
TGTGCCAGCTCTATGGACAGGGACTATGGCTACACCTTC
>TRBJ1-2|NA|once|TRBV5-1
CASRVDRPNTNYGYTF
TGCGCCAGCAGGGTTGACAGACCAAATACTAACTATGGCTACACCTTC
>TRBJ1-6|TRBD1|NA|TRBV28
CASSLTGQTFNSPLHF
TGTGCCAGCAGTTTAACGGGACAGACTTTTAATTCACCCCTCCACTTT
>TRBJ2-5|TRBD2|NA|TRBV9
CASSPSRTSGGDIRETQYF
TGTGCCAGCAGCCCGAGCCGGACTAGCGGGGGGGACATTAGAGAGACCCAGTACTTC
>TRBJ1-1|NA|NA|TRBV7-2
CASSSPYGGTEAFF
TGTGCCAGCAGCTCCCCTTACGGGGGCACTGAAGCTTTCTTT
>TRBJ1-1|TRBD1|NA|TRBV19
CASSSRGHLRGDTEAFF
TGTGCCAGTAGTAGTAGGGGGCACCTTAGGGGAGACACTGAAGCTTTCTTT
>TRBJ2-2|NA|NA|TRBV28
CASSLNWGDTGELFF
TGTGCCAGCAGCCTGAACTGGGGGGACACCGGGGAGCTGTTTTTT
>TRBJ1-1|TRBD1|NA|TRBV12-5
CASGLADRGVNTEAFF
TGTGCTAGTGGTTTGGCGGACAGGGGAGTGAACACTGAAGCTTTCTTT
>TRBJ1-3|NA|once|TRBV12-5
CASGLVSTGGNTIYF
TGTGCTAGTGGTTTGGTATCCACGGGGGGAAACACCATATATTTT